These 31 T cell receptor beta chains share one sample of origin, sequenced in a study of OX40 agonist ivuxolimab in advanced cancers. Repertoires were generated with immunoSEQ multiplex PCR, while TCRdb's copy carries only in-frame clones and drops some. In the table there are about 94,000 clones, around 87% of which are singletons. Specimen: CD4+ or CD8+ T cells sorted from blood, collected in a trial of the OX40 agonist ivuxolimab. The receptors come from an adult with an advanced solid tumor such as melanoma, head and neck, liver or kidney cancer.

This chain joins TRBV5-8 and TRBJ1-2; D is uncertain. This CDR3 spans 13 amino acids. Trimming removed 1 base at V and 4 bases at J, with 8 bases between. CDR1 is SGHTS, CDR2 YDEGEE, per germline. The CDR3 protein is CASSLRLIYGYTF. The CDR3 DNA sequence: TGTGCCAGCAGCTTGAGACTGATCTATGGCTACACCTTC.

This clone came up many times. The V call is TRBV7-9, the J call TRBJ2-7, with 8 bases that match TRBD1. Germline V lookup: CDR1 SEHNR, CDR2 FQNEAQ (reference sequence). V was pared by 5 bases and J by 2 bases, with 11 bases of the junction left unmatched. The CDR3 consists of 16 residues. As DNA, the CDR3 is TGTGCCAGCAGCCCTCCCTTTAGACAGGGGACCTACGAGCAGTACTTC. Translation gives CASSPPFRQGTYEQYF.

This chain connects TRBV6-1 to TRBJ1-4; 8 positions match TRBD1. Trimming cost V 4 bases and J 7 bases; bases outside gene matches: 8. The CDR3 contains 15 residues. Germline CDR1 and CDR2: MNHNS and SASEGT. The CDR3 loop is CASSGGQGASEKLFF. For the CDR3, the DNA is TGTGCCAGCAGTGGGGGGCAGGGGGCGAGTGAAAAACTGTTTTTT.

The chain is built from TRBV27 and TRBJ1-6, with D possibly being TRBD1 (5 bases). V was shortened by 10 bases and J by 7 bases, with 14 bases between the two germline ends. Germline V gene lookup returns CDR1 MNHEY and CDR2 SMNVEV (reference sequence). There are 13 residues in the CDR3. The CDR3 DNA reads as TGTGCCACCAGACGGGACGGCAATTCACCCCTCCACTTT. Translation: CATRRDGNSPLHF.

The genes are TRBV4-1 and TRBJ2-3; no definite D call. V lost 0 bases, J lost 2 bases, and 9 bases lay in between. The CDR3 sequence is 15 residues long. CDR1 is MGHRA, CDR2 YSYEKL, per germline. The CDR3 spells CASSQDQAFTDTQYF. The CDR3 DNA reads as TGCGCCAGCAGCCAAGATCAGGCTTTCACAGATACGCAGTATTTT.

The chain links TRBV25-1 to TRBJ1-2; D perhaps matches TRBD1 (6 bases). The CDR3 is made up of 12 amino acids. V lost 4 bases and J lost 6, with 9 bases in between. The V gene's germline CDR1 is MGHDK and CDR2 SYGVNS. CDR3 sequence reads: CASSGTENGYTF. The CDR3 bases are TGTGCCAGCAGTGGGACAGAAAATGGCTACACCTTC.

This sequence joins TRBV19 and TRBJ1-2; TRBD1 might be the D (5 bases). CDR3 length: 11 residues. Germline V lookup: CDR1 LNHDA, CDR2 SQIVND (reference sequence). Trimming took off 3 bases at V and 7 bases at J, with 6 bases between the two ends. CDR3 sequence: CASSIGAGYTF. As DNA, the CDR3 is TGTGCCAGTAGTATCGGGGCTGGCTACACCTTC.

The V call is TRBV7-9, the J call TRBJ2-3; TRBD2 matches 9 bases. The CDR3 sequence is 15 residues long. The J segment lost 9 bases and the V segment lost 3 bases, leaving 10 bases of the junction unmatched. Germline V lookup: CDR1 SEHNR, CDR2 FQNEAQ (reference sequence). The CDR3 sequence: CASSLAGGPGATQYF. The DNA for the CDR3 is TGTGCCAGCAGCTTGGCGGGGGGGCCAGGAGCCACGCAGTATTTT.

J is TRBJ2-6 and V is TRBV6-6; D call uncertain. The germline V and J ends were trimmed by 4 bases and 0 bases, with 10 bases remaining between them. The germline CDR1 and CDR2 sequences are MNHNY and SVGAGI (reference sequence). The length of the CDR3 is 16 residues. The CDR3 DNA follows: TGTGCCAGCAGTTTCGTGGTCCGCTCTGGGGCCAACGTCCTGACTTTC. It yields the protein CASSFVVRSGANVLTF.

The sample holds one count of this clone. Here the CDR3 DNA reads TGTGCCACCAGCAGAGAAAGGAACGTGGGACTAGCCTCCGGCGGGGAGCTGTTTTTT. Amino acids: CATSRERNVGLASGGELFF. The chain combines TRBV15 with TRBJ2-2, with 9 bases matching TRBD2. This CDR3 contains 19 residues. Trimming removed 0 bases from V and 7 bases from J; junction bases left unmatched: 15. CDR1 is LNHNV and CDR2 is YYDKDF in the germline V gene (reference sequence).

The chain links TRBV9 to TRBJ2-7, with D possibly being TRBD2 (6 bases). Per germline, CDR1 SGDLS and CDR2 YYNGEE. V lost 4 bases, J lost 6 bases, and 14 bases lay in between. CDR3 length equals 13 residues. The CDR3 DNA reads as TGTGCCAGCAGCCTATCCCCGCGGGGCGAGCAGTACTTC. Translated: CASSLSPRGEQYF.

The chain uses TRBV4-2 and TRBJ1-6; D may be TRBD1 (5 bases). V dropped 0 bases and J dropped 8 bases, with 8 bases sitting between them. In germline, CDR1 is LGHNA, CDR2 YNFKEQ. The CDR3 totals 14 residues. CDR3: CASSQEIRDSPLHF. Written as DNA, the CDR3 is TGTGCCAGCAGCCAAGAGATCAGGGATTCACCCCTCCACTTT.

The chain employs TRBV5-1 and TRBJ2-7; D may match TRBD1 or TRBD2 (7 bases each). The CDR3 is made up of 16 amino acids. Trimming pared 4 bases from V and 13 bases from J, leaving 30 bases between. CDR1 and CDR2 (germline): SGHRS, YFSETQ. CDR3 residues: CASSRTGDGNGGPRYF. The DNA for the CDR3 is TGCGCCAGCAGCCGAACAGGGGATGGTAACGGGGGGCCGAGATACTTC.

The V call is TRBV5-8, the J call TRBJ2-3; 8 positions agree with TRBD1. V trimming: 4 bases; J trimming: 1 base; junction bases outside the gene matches: 5. The CDR3 runs to 15 residues. Germline-derived CDR1 and CDR2 are SGHTS and YDEGEE. In DNA, the CDR3 is TGTGCCAGCAGCGGGGACAGGTTGGGCACAGATACGCAGTATTTT. This sequence encodes CASSGDRLGTDTQYF. The variable domain in full, with the rest retrieved from reference TRBV5-8 and TRBJ2-3, is EAGVTQSPTHLIKTRGQQATLRCSPISGHTSVYWYQQALGLGLQFLLWYDEGEERNRGNFPPRFSGRQFPNYSSELNVNALELEDSALYLCASSGDRLGTDTQYFGPGTRLTVL.

This clone was picked up a small number of times. The chain recombines TRBV5-1 with TRBJ1-2; no clear D gene. Germline V gene data show CDR1 as SGHRS and CDR2 as YFSETQ. The CDR3 length is 14 residues. Trimming removed 7 bases at V and 3 bases at J, with 16 bases between. The CDR3 DNA reads as TGCGCCAGCTCTGATCAACCCGGGGACTATGGCTACACCTTC. Translating it yields CASSDQPGDYGYTF.

This rearrangement joins TRBV2 to TRBJ1-5; D is unresolved. The CDR3 spans 14 residues. V was trimmed by 3 bases and J by 7 bases, leaving 13 bases between them. The V gene's germline CDR1 is SNHLY and CDR2 FYNNEI. The CDR3 loop reads CASSELKGVQPQHF. In nucleotides, the CDR3 is TGTGCCAGCAGTGAGCTCAAAGGAGTGCAGCCCCAGCATTTT.

This chain links TRBV6-6 with TRBJ1-1; D is perhaps TRBD1 (5 bases). V was cut by 6 bases and J by 1 base, with 12 bases left in between. Germline V gene lookup returns CDR1 MNHNY and CDR2 SVGAGI (reference sequence). This CDR3 comprises 14 residues. The chain's CDR3 is CASRPGDGNTEAFF. CDR3 DNA: TGTGCCAGCAGACCCGGGGACGGGAACACTGAAGCTTTCTTT.

The chain employs TRBV6-5 and TRBJ1-6; TRBD1 aligns across 10 bases. Germline V gene data show CDR1 as MNHEY and CDR2 as SVGAGI. After removal of 4 bases from V and 14 bases from J, the junction contained 14 bases not matched to a gene. The CDR3 contains 16 residues. The CDR3 DNA sequence: TGTGCCAGCAGTTCTCCCCGGACAGGGGGGATCCTGGCCCTCCACTTT. It encodes CASSSPRTGGILALHF.

The chain employs TRBV19 and TRBJ1-4, with D perhaps TRBD1 (6 bases). The V and J ends lost 3 bases and 4 bases respectively, with 15 bases between them. The CDR3 is 16 amino acids. In germline, CDR1 is LNHDA, CDR2 SQIVND (reference sequence). The CDR3 is CASSIPTGNFNEKLFF. The DNA of the CDR3 is TGTGCCAGTAGTATCCCCACAGGGAATTTTAATGAAAAACTGTTTTTT.

This CDR3 reads CASSQETPPRTDTQYF. As DNA, the CDR3 is TGTGCCAGCAGCCAAGAGACCCCTCCCCGCACAGATACGCAGTATTTT. The chain is built from TRBV4-2 and TRBJ2-3; D is ambiguous. The ends were cut back, 0 bases at V and 1 base at J, with 11 bases in the middle. Germline V gives CDR1 LGHNA, CDR2 YNFKEQ. The CDR3 totals 16 residues.

The J gene is TRBJ1-1, the V gene TRBV6-6; no clear D gene. The CDR3 covers 13 residues. V was clipped by 3 bases and J by 4 bases, with 9 bases between them. CDR1 and CDR2 from the germline V gene are MNHNY and SVGAGI (reference sequence). CDR3 protein: CASSYGVSTEAFF. The CDR3 bases are TGTGCCAGCAGTTATGGGGTGAGCACTGAAGCTTTCTTT.

This clone was seen only a few times. The genes are TRBV30 and TRBJ2-1, with 8 bases identical to TRBD2. Trimming removed 1 base from V and 0 bases from J; junction bases left unmatched: 5. The CDR3 totals 16 residues. The V gene's germline CDR1 is GTSNPN and CDR2 SVGIG (reference sequence). The CDR3, as DNA: TGTGCCTGGAGTGCCCCGGGACTAGACTCCTACAATGAGCAGTTCTTC. Its translation: CAWSAPGLDSYNEQFF.

In DNA form, the CDR3 reads TGTGCCAGCAGTTACTCCAACACAGGGGTTGGCGGCTACACCTTC. It is translated as CASSYSNTGVGGYTF. The chain links TRBV6-5 to TRBJ1-2; 7 bases align to TRBD1. The CDR3 extends over 15 amino acids. Trimming at V came to 0 bases and at J to 8 bases, leaving 9 bases not matched to a gene. Germline-derived CDR1 and CDR2 are MNHEY and SVGAGI.

This chain uses TRBV2 with TRBJ1-3; D perhaps matches TRBD1 (5 bases). The CDR3 sequence is 15 residues long. V was pared by 0 bases and J by 2 bases, with 8 bases between. Germline V CDR1 and CDR2: SNHLY, FYNNEI. The CDR3, as DNA: TGTGCCAGCAGTGAAGCAAAGGGGACTGGAAACACCATATATTTT. Encoded protein: CASSEAKGTGNTIYF.

The chain employs TRBV6-5 and TRBJ2-7, with D maybe TRBD2 (6 bases). The V gene's germline CDR1 is MNHEY and CDR2 SVGAGI. Between the trimmed V and J ends, which lost 6 bases and 5 bases, there was a span of 20 bases. CDR3 size: 15 residues. Here the CDR3 reads CASSLIRDLPDEQYF. The CDR3 nucleotides are TGTGCCAGCAGCCTCATCCGGGACTTGCCCGACGAGCAGTACTTC.

This chain links TRBV30 with TRBJ2-7; D is ambiguous. CDR3 length: 12 amino acids. V was pared by 2 bases and J by 0 bases, with 5 bases between. The germline CDR1 and CDR2 sequences are GTSNPN and SVGIG (reference sequence). The CDR3 DNA follows: TGTGCCTGGAGTAGAAGCTCCTACGAGCAGTACTTC. Translation gives CAWSRSSYEQYF. The full variable domain, its missing parts supplied by reference TRBV30 and TRBJ2-7, is SQTIHQWPATLVQPVGSPLSLECTVEGTSNPNLYWYRQAAGRGLQLLFYSVGIGQISSEVPQNLSASRPQDRQFILSSKKLLLSDSGFYLCAWSRSSYEQYFGPGTRLTVT.

V usage is TRBV5-1 and J usage is TRBJ1-2, with 9 bases that match TRBD1. Germline V gene sequence: CDR1 SGHRS, CDR2 YFSETQ. CDR3 length: 16 residues. The trim removed 4 bases at V and 4 bases at J, leaving 11 bases unmatched. The CDR3 DNA reads as TGCGCCAGCAGCGCCGGACAGGGGAATAATGTCTATGGCTACACCTTC. Its protein is CASSAGQGNNVYGYTF.

The chain uses TRBV6-4 and TRBJ2-5; D is ambiguous. Trimming left V 4 bases short and J 4 bases short, with 16 bases between. This CDR3 is built from 15 residues. Per the germline V gene, CDR1 is MRHNA and CDR2 is SNTAGT. CDR3 sequence (DNA): TGTGCCAGCAGTGCCCCGGTACACTCCGCAGAGACCCAGTACTTC. Protein product: CASSAPVHSAETQYF.

The J gene is TRBJ1-1, the V gene TRBV5-4; 9 bases agree with TRBD1. Germline V gene sequence: CDR1 SGHNT, CDR2 YYREEE (reference sequence). Unmatched junction bases numbered 6, after V lost 4 bases and J lost 8 bases. The CDR3 is made up of 13 amino acids. CDR3 bases: TGTGCCAGCAGCACCCAGACAGGGGGGGAAGCTTTCTTT. It specifies CASSTQTGGEAFF.

This clone has more than one count but fewer than ten. The rearrangement uses TRBV6-1 and TRBJ2-5, with TRBD2 matching 7 bases. This CDR3 has 17 residues. The ends lost 1 base at V and 3 bases at J; junction bases unmatched: 11. Per germline, CDR1 MNHNS and CDR2 SASEGT. In nucleotides, the CDR3 is TGTGCCAGCAGTGAAGTGGCCCCCAGCGGGGCCAAAGAGACCCAGTACTTC. Translated: CASSEVAPSGAKETQYF.

CDR3 protein: CASSLSRALNQPQHF. CDR3 DNA: TGTGCCAGCAGTTTATCGAGGGCGCTCAATCAGCCCCAGCATTTT. The V and J genes are TRBV27 and TRBJ1-5; D is unclear. Between the trimmed V and J ends, which lost 0 bases and 3 bases, there was a span of 9 bases. The V gene's germline CDR1 is MNHEY and CDR2 SMNVEV (reference sequence). This CDR3 spans 15 amino acids.